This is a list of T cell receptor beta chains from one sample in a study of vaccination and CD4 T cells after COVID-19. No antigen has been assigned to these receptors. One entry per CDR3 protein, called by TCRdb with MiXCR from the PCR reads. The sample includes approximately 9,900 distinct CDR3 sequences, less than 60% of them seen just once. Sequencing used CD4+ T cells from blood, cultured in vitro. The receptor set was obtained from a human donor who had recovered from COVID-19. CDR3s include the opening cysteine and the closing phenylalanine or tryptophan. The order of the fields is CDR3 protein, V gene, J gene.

CASSIGPEKTF	TRBV19	TRBJ1-2
CASSHRGRTFF	TRBV5-4	TRBJ1-1
CASSLRASGGLRHEQFF	TRBV11-2	TRBJ2-1
CATSDVGSTDTQYF	TRBV24-1	TRBJ2-3
CASGPSPAGGVYEQYF	TRBV6-1	TRBJ2-7
CASSTDSYHYNEQFF	TRBV6-1	TRBJ2-1
CATRPGLRDTQYF	TRBV2	TRBJ2-3
CISVPEAARGDSTDTQYF	TRBV7-5	TRBJ2-3
CAINGVDTQYF	TRBV10-3	TRBJ2-3
CASSYSGQPEQFF	TRBV6-5	TRBJ2-1